This TCR beta chain emerged from a study of OX40 agonist ivuxolimab in advanced cancers. Only in-frame clones appear in the TCRdb table, and some are missing; sequencing was by immunoSEQ multiplex PCR. The sample lists about 53,000 clones; approximately 84% were seen once. Germline CDR1 and CDR2: SQVTM and ANQGSEA. V gave up 2 bases and J gave up 4 bases, with 12 bases separating them. This CDR3 has 14 residues. Autoimmune disease history or systemic immunosuppression led to patient exclusion. V and J are TRBV29-1 and TRBJ1-5; TRBD1 might be the D (5 bases). The source is an adult with an advanced solid tumor such as melanoma, head and neck, liver or kidney cancer. The sequences come from CD4+ or CD8+ T cells sorted from blood, collected in a trial of the OX40 agonist ivuxolimab. The CDR3 region is CSVELPGGNQPQHF. For the CDR3, the DNA is TGCAGCGTTGAATTGCCGGGGGGTAATCAGCCCCAGCATTTT.